This is a list of T cell receptor beta chains from one sample in a study of T cells in Graves' hyperthyroidism and ophthalmopathy. TCRdb ran MiXCR on the multiplex PCR reads and lists one entry per CDR3 protein. The sample consists of tens of thousands of distinct CDR3 sequences, roughly 50% of them appearing once. The sequenced sample consisted of peripheral blood or thyroid tissue (not recorded which). Receptor source: a man aged 18 to 29 with Graves' hyperthyroidism. The CDR3 runs from the conserved cysteine through the conserved F or W. The D gene is left open where the match is weak. The size field is filled for only some rows; it gives once, few, many or a size class.

V	J	D	size	CDR3	DNA
TRBV11-2	TRBJ1-6	.	.	CASSSSDSPLHF	TGTGCCAGCAGTTCTAGCGATTCACCCCTCCACTTT
TRBV20-1	TRBJ1-5	TRBD1	.	CSASRTGGWHQPQHF	TGCAGTGCTAGTAGGACAGGGGGTTGGCATCAGCCCCAGCATTTT
TRBV7-8	TRBJ1-1	.	.	CASSLPGGEAFF	TGTGCCAGCAGCTTACCGGGCGGAGAAGCTTTCTTT
TRBV20-1	TRBJ2-7	.	many	CSASRWGSLYEQYF	TGCAGTGCTAGCCGCTGGGGGAGCCTCTACGAGCAGTACTTC
TRBV7-2	TRBJ1-1	.	.	CASSRSVNTEAFF	TGTGCCAGCAGTCGGAGTGTGAACACTGAAGCTTTCTTT
TRBV14	TRBJ2-7	TRBD1	.	CASSRDRVSSYEQYF	TGTGCCAGCAGCCGGGACAGGGTGAGCTCCTACGAGCAGTACTTC
TRBV10-3	TRBJ2-7	.	.	CAISDAGLEQYF	TGTGCCATCAGTGACGCGGGTCTCGAGCAGTACTTC
TRBV7-2	TRBJ1-1	.	.	CASSGIQGNTEAFF	TGTGCCAGCAGCGGGATTCAGGGGAACACTGAAGCTTTCTTT
TRBV29-1	TRBJ1-3	.	.	CSVAQYSGNTIYF	TGCAGCGTCGCGCAGTACTCTGGAAACACCATATATTTT
TRBV5-6	TRBJ2-5	.	many	CASSWGPLRSGETQYF	TGTGCCAGCAGCTGGGGTCCTCTTCGAAGCGGAGAGACCCAGTACTTC
TRBV29-1	TRBJ2-5	TRBD2	.	CSVTGLDVEETQYF	TGCAGCGTGACGGGACTAGACGTGGAAGAGACCCAGTACTTC
TRBV4-2	TRBJ2-5	.	many	CASSHTSWAPETQYF	TGTGCCAGCAGCCATACTAGCTGGGCCCCAGAGACCCAGTACTTC
TRBV7-6	TRBJ2-5	.	.	CASSSLPQSQETQYF	TGTGCCAGCAGCTCCCTCCCCCAGAGCCAAGAGACCCAGTACTTC
TRBV5-1	TRBJ1-2	.	.	CASSLDHRNYGYTF	TGCGCCAGCAGCTTGGATCACCGAAACTATGGCTACACCTTC
TRBV11-2	TRBJ1-6	TRBD1	.	CASSLTGTVNSPLHF	TGTGCCAGCAGTCTGACCGGGACAGTTAATTCACCCCTCCACTTT
TRBV10-2	TRBJ1-1	.	.	CASSEDGDTEAFF	TGCGCCAGCAGTGAGGACGGCGACACTGAAGCTTTCTTT
TRBV6-5	TRBJ1-1	TRBD1	many	CASNQGANTEAFF	TGTGCCAGCAACCAGGGGGCGAACACTGAAGCTTTCTTT
TRBV20-1	TRBJ2-7	.	.	CSAKWTETYEQYF	TGCAGTGCTAAATGGACGGAGACCTACGAGCAGTACTTC
TRBV20-1	TRBJ1-5	.	.	CSVKRESNQPQHF	TGCAGTGTTAAACGTGAAAGCAATCAGCCCCAGCATTTT
TRBV12-3/TRBV12-4	TRBJ2-7	.	once	CASSLGDGLDEQYF	TGTGCCAGCAGTTTAGGGGACGGGCTCGACGAGCAGTACTTC
TRBV20-1	TRBJ2-5	.	many	CSARGEGQETQYF	TGCAGTGCTAGGGGAGAAGGGCAAGAGACCCAGTACTTC
TRBV20-1	TRBJ2-3	.	many	CSASQGGARTDTQYF	TGCAGTGCTTCCCAGGGGGGAGCTCGCACAGATACGCAGTATTTT
TRBV2	TRBJ1-5	.	.	CASSPPHQPQHF	TGTGCCAGCAGCCCCCCTCATCAGCCCCAGCATTTT
TRBV7-7	TRBJ2-5	.	few	CASSLGRGNQETQYF	TGTGCTAGCAGCTTAGGTCGCGGGAACCAAGAGACCCAGTACTTC
TRBV7-3	TRBJ2-5	.	.	CASSAAMGRGTQYF	TGTGCCAGCAGCGCCGCCATGGGTCGGGGGACCCAGTACTTC
TRBV7-2	TRBJ2-3	TRBD2	.	CASSRQRGNTDTQYF	TGTGCCAGCAGCCGGCAGCGGGGGAACACAGATACGCAGTATTTT
TRBV29-1	TRBJ1-1	.	many	CSVQGLGLSKNTEAFF	TGCAGCGTACAGGGTTTAGGGTTGTCGAAGAACACTGAAGCTTTCTTT
TRBV6-5	TRBJ2-5	TRBD1	once	CASSRTGDRTQYF	TGTGCCAGCAGCCGGACAGGGGATCGTACCCAGTACTTC
TRBV29-1	TRBJ2-5	TRBD2	medium-sized	CSVTSGSAMETQYF	TGCAGCGTGACTAGCGGGAGCGCGATGGAGACCCAGTACTTC
TRBV29-1	TRBJ2-7	TRBD2	many	CSTRGGASNEQYF	TGCAGCACCCGGGGGGGGGCTTCAAACGAGCAGTACTTC
TRBV2	TRBJ2-7	TRBD1	.	CASSPGQGVSYEQYF	TGTGCCAGCAGTCCGGGACAGGGGGTATCCTACGAGCAGTACTTC
TRBV2	TRBJ1-1	.	.	CATTTQTEAFF	TGTGCCACCACCACCCAGACTGAAGCTTTCTTT
TRBV7-2	TRBJ2-5	.	.	CASSRQSEEYF	TGTGCCAGCAGCAGACAGAGCGAGGAGTACTTC
TRBV7-2	TRBJ2-5	.	.	CASSVTRGLPSQETQYF	TGTGCCAGCAGTGTAACCCGGGGACTGCCTTCTCAAGAGACCCAGTACTTC
TRBV2	TRBJ2-5	.	.	CASSEGSRETQYF	TGTGCCAGCAGTGAAGGAAGCCGGGAGACCCAGTACTTC
TRBV29-1	TRBJ1-1	.	once	CSVKQVNTEAFF	TGCAGCGTTAAGCAGGTGAACACTGAAGCTTTCTTT
TRBV5-1	TRBJ2-5	TRBD1	.	CASRPDRGVQETQYF	TGCGCCAGCAGACCTGACAGGGGCGTACAAGAGACCCAGTACTTC
TRBV5-1	TRBJ1-3	.	.	CASSHGGLYGYTIYF	TGTGCCAGCAGCCATGGGGGGCTCTATGGCTACACCATATATTTT
TRBV5-1	TRBJ2-7	TRBD1	.	CASSPSARTGSPFYEQHF	TGCGCCAGCAGCCCTAGTGCCCGGACAGGGAGCCCTTTCTACGAGCAGCACTTC
TRBV2	TRBJ2-7	.	.	CASSVTQGSYEQYF	TGTGCCAGCAGTGTAACACAGGGCTCCTACGAGCAGTACTTC
TRBV2	TRBJ1-5	.	.	CASSEDREWSNQPQHF	TGTGCCAGCAGTGAAGACAGGGAGTGGAGCAATCAGCCCCAGCATTTT
TRBV7-8	TRBJ2-3	.	many	CASSLGGTADTQYF	TGTGCCAGCAGCTTAGGGGGGACCGCAGATACGCAGTATTTT
TRBV5-1	TRBJ2-6	.	.	CASSFLQGRGAEAF	TGCGCCAGCAGCTTTCTTCAGGGAAGAGGAGCTGAAGCTTTC
TRBV7-6	TRBJ2-2	.	.	CASSLVLPGPTNTGELFF	TGTGCCAGCAGCTTAGTACTTCCGGGTCCCACGAACACCGGGGAGCTGTTTTTT
TRBV12-3/TRBV12-4	TRBJ2-5	.	many	CASTTQPGAWETQYF	TGTGCCAGCACCACCCAACCGGGCGCTTGGGAGACCCAGTACTTC
TRBV7-7	TRBJ2-2	.	once	CAGSLVSAGELFF	TGCGCCGGCAGCTTAGTATCCGCCGGGGAGCTGTTTTTT
TRBV7-9	TRBJ2-7	.	.	CASSLASRYEQYF	TGTGCCAGCAGCTTGGCCTCTAGGTACGAGCAGTACTTC
TRBV11-2	TRBJ2-7	.	.	CASSLDRAGEAYEQYF	TGTGCCAGCAGCTTAGATAGGGCAGGGGAAGCCTACGAGCAGTACTTC
TRBV6-5	TRBJ1-2	TRBD1	once	CAIQGDSYGYTF	TGTGCCATCCAAGGGGACAGCTATGGCTACACCTTC
TRBV29-1	TRBJ2-5	TRBD2	.	CSVRLASVETQYF	TGCAGCGTCAGACTAGCTAGTGTAGAGACCCAGTACTTC
TRBV11-2	TRBJ2-5	.	.	CASTLSAERAEAQYF	TGTGCCAGCACCTTAAGTGCGGAAAGGGCGGAGGCCCAGTACTTC
TRBV19	TRBJ2-3	.	many	CASRPRITDTQYF	TGTGCCAGTAGACCAAGGATCACAGATACGCAGTATTTT
TRBV10-3	TRBJ1-5	TRBD1	.	CAICRTGNGDQPQHF	TGTGCCATCTGTCGGACAGGGAACGGCGATCAGCCCCAGCATTTT
TRBV29-1	TRBJ2-7	TRBD2	.	CSVRPGTSGKYF	TGCAGCGTGAGGCCCGGGACTAGCGGGAAGTACTTC
TRBV7-9	TRBJ2-6	.	.	CASSFVSGANVLTF	TGTGCCAGCAGCTTCGTTTCTGGAGCCAACGTCCTGACTTTC
TRBV12-3/TRBV12-4	TRBJ1-5	.	many	CASSVAYQPQHF	TGTGCCAGCAGCGTAGCGTATCAGCCCCAGCATTTT